The T cell receptor (beta chain) described here comes from a study of neurological immune-mediated disorders. TCRdb re-derived calls from the 5' RACE reads in MiXCR, one entry per CDR3 protein. The sample records tens of thousands of distinct CDR3 sequences, over 20% being singletons. The ends were cut back, 1 base at V and 0 bases at J, with 11 bases in the middle. The CDR3 is 16 amino acids. Germline V CDR1 and CDR2: SGHAT, FQNNGV. Sequenced: PBMCs. The J gene is TRBJ2-3, the V gene TRBV11-2; D remains unclear. This clonotype was obtained from a woman aged 70 to 79 in good health. The chain's CDR3 is CASSLGGGPSTDTQYF. CDR3 DNA sequence: TGTGCCAGCAGCTTAGGAGGCGGACCCAGCACAGATACGCAGTATTTT.